These 28 T cell receptor beta chains were all obtained from the same sample, sequenced in a study of T cell responses to AZD1222 COVID-19 vaccine (TCRdb year 2021). The library came from the immunoSEQ multiplex PCR assay. This is the immuneACCESS table as TCRdb keeps it, with only in-frame sequences that have V and J called. A part of the clones is gone; compared with another copy, unresolved V genes explain less than half, and the rest is unexplained. In this sample the table shows roughly 97,000 clones, 88% of which occur a single time. The top ten clones comprise less than 9.5% of the sample. The intended sense of this specimen's time point label: baseline before first vaccination. Sequencing used peripheral blood, obtained on day 0 of AZD1222 vaccination. The receptors originated from an adult in good health.

This clone was counted a single time. The genes are TRBV7-2 and TRBJ2-3; tentatively, D is TRBD1 or TRBD2 (5 bases each). The length of the CDR3 is 16 residues. V shed 1 base and J shed 4 bases, with 15 bases lying between them. The germline V gene has CDR1 SGHTA and CDR2 FQGNSA. The CDR3 nucleotides are TGTGCCAGCAGCTTAGGAGGGGCTGGACTCCCAGATACGCAGTATTTT. This encodes CASSLGGAGLPDTQYF.

This chain links TRBV28 with TRBJ2-7, with 11 bases matching TRBD2. In germline, CDR1 is MDHEN, CDR2 SYDVKM. The CDR3 runs to 19 residues. Trimming took 3 bases from V and 0 from J; bases not matched to a gene: 13. CDR3 loop: CASSFSGALAGGGSYEQYF. CDR3 bases: TGTGCCAGCAGTTTTTCGGGGGCGCTAGCGGGAGGCGGCTCCTACGAGCAGTACTTC.

V usage is TRBV19 and J usage is TRBJ2-5; D is perhaps TRBD2 (5 bases). Germline V gives CDR1 LNHDA, CDR2 SQIVND (reference sequence). This CDR3 is 15 amino acids long. The ends were cut back, 7 bases at V and 1 base at J, with 16 bases in the middle. In nucleotides, the CDR3 is TGTGCCAGTAATAGGCGCGGGTCCGGCCAAGAGACCCAGTACTTC. Residues: CASNRRGSGQETQYF. The full variable domain, rest sourced from reference TRBV19 and TRBJ2-5, is DGGITQSPKYLFRKEGQNVTLSCEQNLNHDAMYWYRQDPGQGLRLIYYSQIVNDFQKGDIAEGYSVSREKKESFPLTVTSAQKNPTAFYLCASNRRGSGQETQYFGPGTRLLVL.

The sample holds a few counts of this clone. The chain uses TRBV19 and TRBJ1-1; D ambiguous. The germline V gene encodes CDR1 LNHDA and CDR2 SQIVND (reference sequence). The CDR3 consists of 12 residues. Trimming pared 1 base from V and 7 bases from J, leaving 7 bases between. CDR3 nucleotide sequence: TGTGCCAGTAGTATAGGAGGAGTTGAAGCTTTCTTT. Translated: CASSIGGVEAFF.

This clone has only one observation. This chain connects TRBV30 to TRBJ1-5, with D possibly TRBD1 on 5 matching bases. V was shortened by 1 base and J by 5 bases, with 15 bases between the two germline ends. This CDR3 has 15 residues. Germline CDR1 and CDR2: GTSNPN and SVGIG (reference sequence). The CDR3 here is CAWSEMGGRHQPQHF. CDR3 in DNA: TGTGCCTGGAGTGAGATGGGGGGTAGGCATCAGCCCCAGCATTTT.

The V call is TRBV7-6, the J call TRBJ1-4, with 7 bases that match TRBD1. J was trimmed by 4 bases and V by 2 bases; bases with no gene match: 7. CDR1 and CDR2 (germline): SGHVS, FNYEAQ. This CDR3 comprises 16 residues. DNA for the CDR3: TGTGCCAGCAGCTTACGTCCGGGACAGCTTAATGAAAAACTGTTTTTT. This gives the protein CASSLRPGQLNEKLFF.

The chain employs TRBV15 and TRBJ1-5, with D unclear. Trimming took 0 bases from V and 4 from J, leaving 13 bases between them. The CDR3 covers 16 residues. CDR1 LNHNV and CDR2 YYDKDF come from the germline V gene (reference sequence). DNA for the CDR3: TGTGCCACCAGCAGAGATGGGAGGGTCAAAAATCAGCCCCAGCATTTT. Protein product: CATSRDGRVKNQPQHF.

The J gene is TRBJ1-5, the V gene TRBV19, with 7 bases lining up with TRBD1. The CDR3 sequence is 17 residues long. V was clipped by 7 bases and J by 3 bases; unmatched bases: 15. Per germline, CDR1 LNHDA and CDR2 SQIVND (reference sequence). The CDR3 DNA sequence: TGTGCCAGTACCTCCCCAAGCCGACAGGGCGCCAATCAGCCCCAGCATTTT. This codes for CASTSPSRQGANQPQHF.

The chain's CDR3 is CATGGGSITDTQYF. The CDR3 DNA is TGTGCAACGGGCGGGGGGTCTATCACAGATACGCAGTATTTT. J is TRBJ2-3 and V is TRBV19; 8 nucleotides agree with TRBD2. Germline CDR1 and CDR2: LNHDA and SQIVND (reference sequence). The CDR3 is made up of 14 amino acids.

This clone was detected only a few times. For the CDR3, the DNA is TGTGCCAGCAGTGCGACGGTCCCCGGACCCCCTTCCTTGAATGAGCAGTTCTTC. Translated: CASSATVPGPPSLNEQFF. The chain is built from TRBV6-1 and TRBJ2-1; D ambiguous. Trimming took off 4 bases at V and 7 bases at J, with 26 bases between the two ends. Germline CDR1 is MNHNS and CDR2 is SASEGT. The CDR3 consists of 18 residues.

The table lists this clone with a count of one. This chain uses TRBV27 with TRBJ2-7, with D unclear. V shed 3 bases and J shed 0 bases, with 9 bases lying between them. The length of the CDR3 is 14 residues. Per germline, CDR1 MNHEY and CDR2 SMNVEV (reference sequence). The CDR3 sequence is CASSFKQGSYEQYF. In DNA, the CDR3 is TGTGCCAGCAGTTTTAAACAAGGCTCCTACGAGCAGTACTTC.

The rearrangement uses TRBV7-9 and TRBJ1-2; the D is unclear. There are 14 residues in the CDR3. V was cut by 5 bases and J by 7 bases, with 17 bases left in between. The germline V gene encodes CDR1 SEHNR and CDR2 FQNEAQ (reference sequence). This CDR3 reads CASSTSAEYGGYTF. CDR3 nucleotides: TGTGCCAGCAGCACCTCCGCGGAATACGGTGGCTACACCTTC.

The chain has TRBV6-5 and TRBJ1-3; D remains unclear. Trimming removed 0 bases from V and 0 bases from J, with 9 bases in between. From germline, CDR1 is MNHEY and CDR2 SVGAGI. CDR3 length equals 16 residues. The CDR3, as DNA: TGTGCCAGCAGTTACTCGGCAGGACTCTCTGGAAACACCATATATTTT. Its protein is CASSYSAGLSGNTIYF.

This clone showed up just once. The DNA of the CDR3 is TGTGCCAGCAGTTTAAAGGCAGACCTACGCGAGGAGCAGTACTTC. Translation gives CASSLKADLREEQYF. The chain is built from TRBV27 and TRBJ2-7, with D uncertain. V lost 2 bases and J 7 bases, leaving 18 bases between the germline ends. Germline values: CDR1 MNHEY, CDR2 SMNVEV (reference sequence). CDR3 length: 15 residues.

In DNA form, the CDR3 reads TGTGCCAGCAGTCAGGGCGTGGACAATCAGCCCCAGCATTTT. Protein: CASSQGVDNQPQHF. This rearrangement joins TRBV5-8 to TRBJ1-5; D perhaps matches TRBD1 (5 bases). This CDR3 is 14 amino acids long. Germline lookup yields CDR1 SGHTS and CDR2 YDEGEE. With 5 bases removed from V and 3 bases from J, the gap between germline ends came to 12 bases.

Here the CDR3 reads CASRRQSENTEAFF. In DNA form, the CDR3 reads TGTGCCAGCAGACGACAGTCGGAGAACACTGAAGCTTTCTTT. The chain recombines TRBV7-2 with TRBJ1-1; perhaps TRBD1 as D (5 bases). CDR1 is SGHTA and CDR2 is FQGNSA in the germline V gene. V was cut by 6 bases and J by 1 base, with 12 bases left in between. The CDR3 has 14 amino acids.

This clone appeared a few times. This chain uses TRBV19 with TRBJ1-6; the D gene is possibly TRBD1 (5 bases). Germline values: CDR1 LNHDA, CDR2 SQIVND (reference sequence). The ends were cut back, 3 bases at V and 9 bases at J, with 27 bases in the middle. This CDR3 region has 19 residues. CDR3 sequence: CASSISSVGQGGPSSPLHF. The CDR3 DNA reads TGTGCCAGTAGTATCTCAAGCGTTGGGCAGGGAGGCCCTAGTTCACCCCTCCACTTT.

This clone was seen once. This chain uses TRBV5-5 with TRBJ1-2, with D maybe TRBD1 (6 bases). The CDR3 has 18 residues. Looked up from germline, CDR1 is SGHKS and CDR2 is YYEKEE (reference sequence). The germline V and J ends were trimmed by 3 bases and 5 bases, with 26 bases remaining between them. This chain's CDR3 is CASSSHLRGRGLYYGYTF. The CDR3 bases are TGTGCCAGCAGCTCGCACCTCAGGGGAAGAGGCTTGTATTATGGCTACACCTTC.

The chain carries TRBV29-1 and TRBJ2-7, with D uncertain. The CDR3 consists of 13 residues. The germline V gene encodes CDR1 SQVTM and CDR2 ANQGSEA. V lost 0 bases and J lost 1, with 7 bases in between. In nucleotides, the CDR3 is TGCAGCGTTGAAGATCACAGATCCTACGAGCAGTACTTC. It translates to CSVEDHRSYEQYF.

CDR3 coding DNA: TGTGCCAGCAGCCCTCGGGAGGGTCGGGCCAAAAACATTCAGTACTTC. Amino acids: CASSPREGRAKNIQYF. The V and J genes are TRBV7-6 and TRBJ2-4; 8 bases agree with TRBD2. CDR3 size: 16 residues. Germline CDR1 is SGHVS and CDR2 is FNYEAQ. Trimming cost V 5 bases and J 1 base; bases outside gene matches: 7.

This sequence joins TRBV7-2 and TRBJ1-1; no firm D call. The CDR3 sequence is 13 residues long. V was trimmed by 1 base and J by 10 bases, leaving 13 bases between them. Germline V lookup: CDR1 SGHTA, CDR2 FQGNSA. The CDR3 sequence is CASSLGRQVRAFF. Here the CDR3 DNA reads TGTGCCAGCAGCTTAGGGCGCCAGGTGAGAGCTTTCTTT.

This rearrangement joins TRBV12-3 or TRBV12-4 to TRBJ1-6; no definite D call. V was cut by 3 bases and J by 7 bases, with 1 base left in between. The CDR3 length is 11 residues. CDR3 DNA sequence: TGTGCCAGCAGTTTCAATTCACCCCTCCACTTT. Translated: CASSFNSPLHF.

The V and J genes are TRBV5-1 and TRBJ1-2, with D perhaps TRBD1 (5 bases). Germline V gene sequence: CDR1 SGHRS, CDR2 YFSETQ. This CDR3 is built from 14 residues. Trimming took 0 bases from V and 5 from J, leaving 11 bases between them. The CDR3 DNA is TGCGCCAGCAGCTTGGGTACAGGACCTTATGGCTACACCTTC. This translates into CASSLGTGPYGYTF.

The table lists this clone with a count of one. This chain links TRBV24-1 with TRBJ2-2; weak D call: TRBD1 (6 bases). The length of the CDR3 is 17 residues. The germline V gene has CDR1 KGHDR and CDR2 SFDVKD. V lost 4 bases, J lost 5 bases, and 19 bases lay in between. The CDR3 coding sequence is TGTGCCACCAGTGACGCCCAGGGTAGGGGGATAACCGGGGAGCTGTTTTTT. Residues: CATSDAQGRGITGELFF.

V is TRBV7-9 and J is TRBJ1-2; 9 bases agree with TRBD1. The trim removed 5 bases at V and 1 base at J, leaving 5 bases unmatched. The CDR3 loop spans 15 amino acids. The germline V gene encodes CDR1 SEHNR and CDR2 FQNEAQ (reference sequence). CDR3 amino acids: CASSGTGLGNYGYTF. The CDR3 bases are TGTGCCAGCAGCGGGACAGGGCTCGGTAACTATGGCTACACCTTC.

The rearrangement uses TRBV5-5 and TRBJ2-7; D gene ambiguous. Trimming removed 4 bases at V and 0 bases at J, with 11 bases between. Germline V gene lookup returns CDR1 SGHKS and CDR2 YYEKEE (reference sequence). This CDR3 has 14 amino acids. This chain's CDR3 is CASSMISSSYEQYF. In nucleotides, the CDR3 is TGTGCCAGCAGCATGATTTCGAGCTCCTACGAGCAGTACTTC.

The chain links TRBV6-2 or TRBV6-3 to TRBJ1-1; 7 bases agree with TRBD1. Trimming at V came to 4 bases and at J to 5 bases, leaving 7 bases not matched to a gene. Germline CDR1 MNHEY, CDR2 SVGEGT. This CDR3 spans 14 amino acids. The CDR3 spells CASSFYRGVTEAFF. CDR3 DNA: TGTGCCAGCAGTTTTTACAGGGGAGTGACTGAAGCTTTCTTT.

The chain links TRBV27 to TRBJ1-5; 7 bases are shared with TRBD1. Germline assignment: CDR1 MNHEY and CDR2 SMNVEV (reference sequence). The CDR3 covers 15 residues. V shed 6 bases, J shed 6 bases, and the junction held 11 bases outside the gene matches. The CDR3 protein is CASSPVFQGGQPQHF. In nucleotides, the CDR3 is TGTGCCAGCAGCCCTGTTTTTCAGGGGGGTCAGCCCCAGCATTTT.